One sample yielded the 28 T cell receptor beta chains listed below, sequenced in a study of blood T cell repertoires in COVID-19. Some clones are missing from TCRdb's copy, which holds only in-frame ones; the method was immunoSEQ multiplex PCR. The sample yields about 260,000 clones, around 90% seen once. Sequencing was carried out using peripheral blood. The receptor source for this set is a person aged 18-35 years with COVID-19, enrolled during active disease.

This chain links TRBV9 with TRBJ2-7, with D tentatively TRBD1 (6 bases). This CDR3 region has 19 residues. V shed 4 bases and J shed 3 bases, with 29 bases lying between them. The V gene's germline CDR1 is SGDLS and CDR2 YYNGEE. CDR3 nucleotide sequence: TGTGCCAGCAGCCCGCCGTGCCTTATACACAGGGCGTCCCTCTACGAGCAGTACTTC. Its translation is CASSPPCLIHRASLYEQYF.

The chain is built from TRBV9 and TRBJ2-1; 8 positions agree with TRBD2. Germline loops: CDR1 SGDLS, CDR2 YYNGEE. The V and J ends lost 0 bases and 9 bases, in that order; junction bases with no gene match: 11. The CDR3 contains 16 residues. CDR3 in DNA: TGTGCCAGCAGCGTAGAGGTCGGGAGGGCCACTACTGAGCAGTTCTTC. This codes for CASSVEVGRATTEQFF. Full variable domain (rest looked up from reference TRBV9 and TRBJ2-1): DSGVTQTPKHLITATGQRVTLRCSPRSGDLSVYWYQQSLDQGLQFLIQYYNGEERAKGNILERFSAQQFPDLHSELNLSSLELGDSALYFCASSVEVGRATTEQFFGPGTRLTVL.

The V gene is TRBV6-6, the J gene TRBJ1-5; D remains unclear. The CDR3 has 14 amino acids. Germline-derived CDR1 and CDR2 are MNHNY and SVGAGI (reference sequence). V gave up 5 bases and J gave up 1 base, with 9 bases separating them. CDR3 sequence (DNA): TGTGCCAGCAGTAAACCGGAGAGCAATCAGCCCCAGCATTTT. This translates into CASSKPESNQPQHF.

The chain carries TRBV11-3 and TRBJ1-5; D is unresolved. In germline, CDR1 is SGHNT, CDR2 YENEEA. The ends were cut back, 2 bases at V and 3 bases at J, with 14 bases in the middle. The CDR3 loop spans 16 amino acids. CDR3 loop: CASSLPSRGYNQPQHF. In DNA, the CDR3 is TGTGCCAGCAGCTTACCCTCCCGAGGGTACAATCAGCCCCAGCATTTT. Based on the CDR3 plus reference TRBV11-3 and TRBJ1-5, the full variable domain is EAGVVQSPRYKIIEKKQPVAFWCNPISGHNTLYWYLQNLGQGPELLIRYENEEAVDDSQLPKDRFSAERLKGVDSTLKIQPAELGDSAVYLCASSLPSRGYNQPQHFGDGTRLSIL.

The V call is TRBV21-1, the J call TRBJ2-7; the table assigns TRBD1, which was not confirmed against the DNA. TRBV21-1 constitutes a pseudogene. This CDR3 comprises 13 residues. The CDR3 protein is CASSKEGTGKEYF. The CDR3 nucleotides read TGTGCCAGCAGCAAAGAAGGGACAGGAAAGGAGTACTTC.

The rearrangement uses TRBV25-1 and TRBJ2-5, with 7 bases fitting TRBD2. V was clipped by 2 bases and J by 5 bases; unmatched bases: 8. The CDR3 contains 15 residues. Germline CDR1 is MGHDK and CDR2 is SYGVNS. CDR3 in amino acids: CASSEPAGQLETQYF. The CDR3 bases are TGTGCCAGCAGTGAACCAGCGGGGCAGCTGGAGACCCAGTACTTC.

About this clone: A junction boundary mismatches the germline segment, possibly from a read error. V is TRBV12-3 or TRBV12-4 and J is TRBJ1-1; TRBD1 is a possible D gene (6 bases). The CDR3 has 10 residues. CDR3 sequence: CASSLRDTIF. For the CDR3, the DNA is TGTGCCAGCAGCCTCCGGGACACCATTTTT.

The CDR3 bases are TGTGCCAGCAGCGAAAGCGGGGGCTACAATGAGCAGTTCTTC. It is translated as CASSESGGYNEQFF. The V gene is TRBV11-3, the J gene TRBJ2-1, with 8 positions matching TRBD2. The V and J ends lost 5 bases and 3 bases, in that order; junction bases with no gene match: 3. The CDR3 is made up of 14 amino acids. CDR1 SGHNT and CDR2 YENEEA come from the germline V gene.

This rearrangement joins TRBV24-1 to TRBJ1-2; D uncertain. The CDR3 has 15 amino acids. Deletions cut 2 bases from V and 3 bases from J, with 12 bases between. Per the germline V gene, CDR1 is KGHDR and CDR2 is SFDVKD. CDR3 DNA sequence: TGTGCCACCAGTGATTCCCTAGGCGGGCACTATGGCTACACCTTC. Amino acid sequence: CATSDSLGGHYGYTF.

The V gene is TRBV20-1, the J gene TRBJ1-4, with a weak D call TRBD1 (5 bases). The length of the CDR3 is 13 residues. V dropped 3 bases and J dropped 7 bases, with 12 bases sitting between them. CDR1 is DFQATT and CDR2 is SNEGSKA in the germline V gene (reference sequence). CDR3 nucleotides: TGCAGTGCTAGTAAGGGGCCTCTTGAAAAACTGTTTTTT. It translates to CSASKGPLEKLFF.

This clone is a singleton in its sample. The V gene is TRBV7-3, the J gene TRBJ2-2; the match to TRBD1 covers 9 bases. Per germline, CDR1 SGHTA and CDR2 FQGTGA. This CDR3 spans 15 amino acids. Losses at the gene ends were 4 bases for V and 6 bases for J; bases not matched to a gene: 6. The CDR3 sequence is CASSSTGGLAGELFF. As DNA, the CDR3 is TGTGCCAGCAGCTCCACAGGGGGCTTAGCCGGGGAGCTGTTTTTT.

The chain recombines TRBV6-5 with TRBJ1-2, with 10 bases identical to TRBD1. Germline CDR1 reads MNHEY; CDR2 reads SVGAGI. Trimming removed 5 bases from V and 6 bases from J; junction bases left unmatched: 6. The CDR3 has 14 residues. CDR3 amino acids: CASSRRDRGNGYTF. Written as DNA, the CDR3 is TGTGCCAGCAGTCGTAGGGACAGGGGAAATGGCTACACCTTC.

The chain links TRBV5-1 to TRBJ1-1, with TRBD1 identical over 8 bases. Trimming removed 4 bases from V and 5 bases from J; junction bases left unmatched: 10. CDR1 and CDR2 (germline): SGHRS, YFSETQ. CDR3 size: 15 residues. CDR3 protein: CASSTGQGTLTEAFF. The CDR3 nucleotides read TGCGCCAGCAGCACCGGACAGGGAACGTTAACTGAAGCTTTCTTT.

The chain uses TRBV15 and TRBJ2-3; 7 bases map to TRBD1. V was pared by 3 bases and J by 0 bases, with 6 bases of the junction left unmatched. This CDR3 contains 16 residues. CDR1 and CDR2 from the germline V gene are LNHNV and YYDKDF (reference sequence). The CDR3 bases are TGTGCCACCAGCAGTCAAACAGGGGCGAGCACAGATACGCAGTATTTT. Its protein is CATSSQTGASTDTQYF.

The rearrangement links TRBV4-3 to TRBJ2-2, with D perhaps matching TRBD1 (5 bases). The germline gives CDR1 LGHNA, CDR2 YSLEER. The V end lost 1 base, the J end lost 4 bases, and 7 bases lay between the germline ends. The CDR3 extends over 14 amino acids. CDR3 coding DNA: TGCGCCAGCAGCCAAGGACAGATCACCGGGGAGCTGTTTTTT. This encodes CASSQGQITGELFF.

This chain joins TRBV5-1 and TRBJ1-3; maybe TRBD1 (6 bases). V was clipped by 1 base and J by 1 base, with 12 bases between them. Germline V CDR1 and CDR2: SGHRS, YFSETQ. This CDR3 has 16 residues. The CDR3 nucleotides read TGCGCCAGCAGCTTGCAGACAGGACCATCTGGAAACACCATATATTTT. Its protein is CASSLQTGPSGNTIYF.

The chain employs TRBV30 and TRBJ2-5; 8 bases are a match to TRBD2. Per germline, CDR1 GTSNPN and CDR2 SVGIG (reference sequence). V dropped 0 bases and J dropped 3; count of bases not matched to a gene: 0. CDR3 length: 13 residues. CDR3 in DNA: TGTGCCTGGAGTGTACTAGCGGAAGAGACCCAGTACTTC. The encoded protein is CAWSVLAEETQYF.

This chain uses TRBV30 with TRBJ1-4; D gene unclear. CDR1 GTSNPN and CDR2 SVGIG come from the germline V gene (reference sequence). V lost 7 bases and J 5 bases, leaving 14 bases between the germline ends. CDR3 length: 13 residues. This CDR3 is CASPGGLNEKLFF. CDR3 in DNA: TGTGCCTCTCCTGGCGGACTAAATGAAAAACTGTTTTTT.

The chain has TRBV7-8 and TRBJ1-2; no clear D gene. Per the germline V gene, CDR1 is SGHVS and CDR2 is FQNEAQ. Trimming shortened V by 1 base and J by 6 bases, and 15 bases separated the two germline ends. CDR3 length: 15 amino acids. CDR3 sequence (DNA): TGTGCCAGCAGCTTAGGGATTTACCCGGAGCATGGCTACACCTTC. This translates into CASSLGIYPEHGYTF. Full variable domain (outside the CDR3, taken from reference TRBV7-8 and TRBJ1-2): GAGVSQSPRYKVAKRGQDVALRCDPISGHVSLFWYQQALGQGPEFLTYFQNEAQLDKSGLPSDRFFAERPEGSVSTLKIQRTQQEDSAVYLCASSLGIYPEHGYTFGSGTRLTVV.

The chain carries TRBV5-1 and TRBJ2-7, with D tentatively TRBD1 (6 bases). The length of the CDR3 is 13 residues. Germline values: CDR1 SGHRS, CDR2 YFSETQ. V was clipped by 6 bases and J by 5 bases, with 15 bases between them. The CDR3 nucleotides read TGCGCCAGCACAAAACAGGGTAAAGACGAGCAGTACTTC. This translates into CASTKQGKDEQYF. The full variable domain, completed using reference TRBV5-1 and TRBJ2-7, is KAGVTQTPRYLIKTRGQQVTLSCSPISGHRSVSWYQQTPGQGLQFLFEYFSETQRNKGNFPGRFSGRQFSNSRSEMNVSTLELGDSALYLCASTKQGKDEQYFGPGTRLTVT.

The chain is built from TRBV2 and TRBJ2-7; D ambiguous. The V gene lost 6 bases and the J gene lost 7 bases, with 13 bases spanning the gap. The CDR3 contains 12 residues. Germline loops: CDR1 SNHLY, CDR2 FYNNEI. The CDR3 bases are TGTGCCAGCAGGCCATCGACTGGAGAGCAGTACTTC. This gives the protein CASRPSTGEQYF.

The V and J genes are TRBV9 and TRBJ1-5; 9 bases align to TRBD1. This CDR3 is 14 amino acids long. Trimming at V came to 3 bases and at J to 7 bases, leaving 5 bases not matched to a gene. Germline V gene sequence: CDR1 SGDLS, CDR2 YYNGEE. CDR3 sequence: CASSEGTGKQPQHF. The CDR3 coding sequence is TGTGCCAGCAGCGAGGGGACAGGGAAACAGCCCCAGCATTTT. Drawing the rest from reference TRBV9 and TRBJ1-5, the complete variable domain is DSGVTQTPKHLITATGQRVTLRCSPRSGDLSVYWYQQSLDQGLQFLIQYYNGEERAKGNILERFSAQQFPDLHSELNLSSLELGDSALYFCASSEGTGKQPQHFGDGTRLSIL.

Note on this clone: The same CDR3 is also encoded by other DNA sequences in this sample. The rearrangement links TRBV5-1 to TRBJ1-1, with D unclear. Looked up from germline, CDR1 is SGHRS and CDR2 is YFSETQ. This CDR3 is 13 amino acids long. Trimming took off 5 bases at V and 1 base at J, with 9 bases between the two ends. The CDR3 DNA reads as TGCGCCAGCAGTGTGACGGGGAACACTGAAGCTTTCTTT. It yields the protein CASSVTGNTEAFF.

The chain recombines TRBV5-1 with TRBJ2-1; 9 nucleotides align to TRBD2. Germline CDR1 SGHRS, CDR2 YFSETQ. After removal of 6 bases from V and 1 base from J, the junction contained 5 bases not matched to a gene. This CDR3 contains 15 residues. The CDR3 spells CASKIAGASYNEQFF. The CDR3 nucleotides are TGCGCCAGCAAAATAGCGGGAGCTTCCTACAATGAGCAGTTCTTC.

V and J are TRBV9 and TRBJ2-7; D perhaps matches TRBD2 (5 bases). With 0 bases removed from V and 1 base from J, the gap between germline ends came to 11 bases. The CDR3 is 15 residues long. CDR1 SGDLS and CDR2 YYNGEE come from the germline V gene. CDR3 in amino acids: CASSVGGAKSYEQYF. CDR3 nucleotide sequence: TGTGCCAGCAGCGTAGGGGGAGCGAAATCCTACGAGCAGTACTTC. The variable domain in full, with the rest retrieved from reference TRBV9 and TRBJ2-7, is DSGVTQTPKHLITATGQRVTLRCSPRSGDLSVYWYQQSLDQGLQFLIQYYNGEERAKGNILERFSAQQFPDLHSELNLSSLELGDSALYFCASSVGGAKSYEQYFGPGTRLTVT.

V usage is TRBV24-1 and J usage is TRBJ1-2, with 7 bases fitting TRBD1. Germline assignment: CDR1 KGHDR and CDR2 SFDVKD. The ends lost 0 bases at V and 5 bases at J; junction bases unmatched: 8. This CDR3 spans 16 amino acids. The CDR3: CATSDLNGRDSYGYTF. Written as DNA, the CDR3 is TGTGCCACCAGTGATTTGAATGGTCGGGACAGTTATGGCTACACCTTC.

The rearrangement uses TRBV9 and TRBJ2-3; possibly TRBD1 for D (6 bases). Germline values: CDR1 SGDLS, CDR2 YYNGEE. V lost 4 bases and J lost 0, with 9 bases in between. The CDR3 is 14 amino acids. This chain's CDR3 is CASSPGQSTDTQYF. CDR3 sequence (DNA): TGTGCCAGCAGCCCCGGACAGAGCACAGATACGCAGTATTTT. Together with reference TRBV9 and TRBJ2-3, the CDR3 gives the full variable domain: DSGVTQTPKHLITATGQRVTLRCSPRSGDLSVYWYQQSLDQGLQFLIQYYNGEERAKGNILERFSAQQFPDLHSELNLSSLELGDSALYFCASSPGQSTDTQYFGPGTRLTVL.

The CDR3 nucleotides are TGTGCCAGCAGCTTCGAAGGGGCTAGCACAGATACGCAGTATTTT. Its translation: CASSFEGASTDTQYF. This chain joins TRBV5-8 and TRBJ2-3; tentative D call: TRBD1 (5 bases). Trimming shortened V by 2 bases and J by 0 bases, and 10 bases separated the two germline ends. In germline, CDR1 is SGHTS, CDR2 YDEGEE. The CDR3 loop spans 15 amino acids. The full variable domain, completed using reference TRBV5-8 and TRBJ2-3, is EAGVTQSPTHLIKTRGQQATLRCSPISGHTSVYWYQQALGLGLQFLLWYDEGEERNRGNFPPRFSGRQFPNYSSELNVNALELEDSALYLCASSFEGASTDTQYFGPGTRLTVL.